Below are 25 T cell receptor beta chains sequenced from a single sample in a study of blood T cell repertoires in COVID-19. The table came from immunoSEQ multiplex PCR; TCRdb's copy has only in-frame clones and leaves some out. Of approximately 70,000 clones listed, 88% are singletons. Sequencing used peripheral blood. Receptor source: a human donor in a cohort sampled during active COVID-19.

This rearrangement joins TRBV27 to TRBJ2-3, with 7 bases lining up with TRBD1. The V and J ends lost 8 bases and 4 bases, in that order; junction bases with no gene match: 6. The CDR3 has 13 residues. In germline, CDR1 is MNHEY, CDR2 SMNVEV (reference sequence). CDR3 sequence: CASSQGSADTQYF. CDR3 DNA: TGTGCCAGCTCACAGGGGAGTGCAGATACGCAGTATTTT.

CDR3 protein: CASSLGGGNYGYTF. CDR3 coding DNA: TGTGCCAGCAGCTTGGGTGGCGGCAACTATGGCTACACCTTC. The rearrangement links TRBV5-5 to TRBJ1-2; D ambiguous. V gave up 0 bases and J gave up 2 bases, with 8 bases separating them. CDR3 size: 14 residues. The germline gives CDR1 SGHKS, CDR2 YYEKEE (reference sequence).

The chain carries TRBV19 and TRBJ2-2; the match to TRBD2 covers 7 bases. Germline lookup yields CDR1 LNHDA and CDR2 SQIVND (reference sequence). Germline trimming cut 7 bases from V and 0 bases from J; bases unmatched to any gene: 14. This CDR3 is 18 amino acids long. The CDR3 reads CASTKSQEAGANTGELFF. The CDR3 DNA reads as TGTGCCAGTACAAAGTCCCAGGAGGCGGGGGCGAACACCGGGGAGCTGTTTTTT.

The chain joins TRBV7-6 to TRBJ2-3; a possible D gene is TRBD2 (6 bases). V was trimmed by 0 bases and J by 2 bases, leaving 15 bases between them. The germline V gene has CDR1 SGHVS and CDR2 FNYEAQ. This CDR3 is built from 17 residues. Written as DNA, the CDR3 is TGTGCCAGCAGCTTAGCGCTTCAGCGCGGGGACACAGATACGCAGTATTTT. Its protein product is CASSLALQRGDTDTQYF. The full variable domain, rest sourced from reference TRBV7-6 and TRBJ2-3, is GAGVSQSPRYKVTKRGQDVALRCDPISGHVSLYWYRQALGQGPEFLTYFNYEAQQDKSGLPNDRFSAERPEGSISTLTIQRTEQRDSAMYRCASSLALQRGDTDTQYFGPGTRLTVL.

The V and J genes are TRBV7-9 and TRBJ1-5, with a possible D match to TRBD1 (6 bases). This CDR3 contains 12 residues. Per germline, CDR1 SEHNR and CDR2 FQNEAQ (reference sequence). The V end was cut by 5 bases, the J end by 16 bases, with 18 bases between. DNA for the CDR3: TGTGCCAGCAGCGGGGGGGCCGGAGACACTCATTTT. It is translated as CASSGGAGDTHF.

The chain recombines TRBV9 with TRBJ2-1, with 9 bases aligning to TRBD2. V lost 4 bases and J lost 9; bases outside the gene matches: 11. Germline CDR1 and CDR2: SGDLS and YYNGEE. The CDR3 is made up of 15 amino acids. As DNA, the CDR3 is TGTGCCAGCAGCCCGAACCCGGAAGCGGGAGGTGAGCAGTTCTTC. Translated, it gives CASSPNPEAGGEQFF.

The genes are TRBV24-1 and TRBJ1-2, with 7 bases lining up with TRBD1. The CDR3 totals 17 residues. J was trimmed by 2 bases and V by 6 bases; bases with no gene match: 14. Germline loops: CDR1 KGHDR, CDR2 SFDVKD. The CDR3 is CATSPSGTVGVNYGYTF. In DNA form, the CDR3 reads TGTGCCACCAGTCCCAGTGGGACAGTGGGGGTGAACTATGGCTACACCTTC.

The chain combines TRBV18 with TRBJ1-1; D remains unclear. With 0 bases removed from V and 0 bases from J, the gap between germline ends came to 11 bases. Germline loops: CDR1 KGHSH, CDR2 LQKENI. The CDR3 has 16 amino acids. The CDR3 coding sequence is TGTGCCAGCTCACCACCGTCCCCAGGCCTGAACACTGAAGCTTTCTTT. Translating it yields CASSPPSPGLNTEAFF.

This chain joins TRBV11-2 and TRBJ2-5, with 10 nucleotides matching TRBD1. The junction had 8 bases not matched to a gene; V was cut back by 5 bases and J by 5 bases. This CDR3 region has 15 residues. Germline CDR1 reads SGHAT; CDR2 reads FQNNGV. CDR3 nucleotides: TGTGCCAGCAGCCCCCGGGACAGGGGTGGTGAGACCCAGTACTTC. This gives the protein CASSPRDRGGETQYF.

This chain joins TRBV7-9 and TRBJ2-7; D might be TRBD1 (6 bases). Germline loops: CDR1 SEHNR, CDR2 FQNEAQ (reference sequence). The CDR3 extends over 17 amino acids. V was trimmed by 5 bases and J by 6 bases, leaving 26 bases between them. Here the CDR3 DNA reads TGTGCCAGCAGCCGCCCTCTACAGGGCGAGGATAAGGGCGAGCAGTACTTC. It is translated as CASSRPLQGEDKGEQYF.

The chain links TRBV2 to TRBJ2-7; 10 bases match TRBD1. The V gene end was trimmed by 5 bases and the J gene end by 9 bases; junction bases not matched to a gene: 10. Germline values: CDR1 SNHLY, CDR2 FYNNEI. This CDR3 spans 14 amino acids. In nucleotides, the CDR3 is TGTGCCAGCAGTACCGACAGGGGGCTGTCGGGGCAGTACTTC. Its translation: CASSTDRGLSGQYF.

The chain has TRBV6-6 and TRBJ2-7; 8 nucleotides agree with TRBD1. Germline V CDR1 and CDR2: MNHNY, SVGAGI (reference sequence). The CDR3 is made up of 14 amino acids. V lost 6 bases to trimming and J lost 1 base; unmatched junction nucleotides: 5. This chain's CDR3 is CASSSRDRSYEQYF. In DNA, the CDR3 is TGTGCCAGCAGCTCTAGGGACAGGTCCTACGAGCAGTACTTC.

The chain recombines TRBV30 with TRBJ1-1; 7 nucleotides agree with TRBD1. CDR1 and CDR2 (germline): GTSNPN, SVGIG (reference sequence). The V segment lost 8 bases and the J segment 7 bases; nucleotides outside the gene matches: 7. The CDR3 contains 11 residues. CDR3 sequence reads: CAGRGLSEAFF. The CDR3 nucleotides are TGTGCCGGTAGGGGGCTAAGTGAAGCTTTCTTT.

The V and J genes are TRBV28 and TRBJ1-3, with D tentatively TRBD1 (5 bases). Germline V gives CDR1 MDHEN, CDR2 SYDVKM. The CDR3 has 15 amino acids. Trimming stripped 2 bases from V and 4 bases from J, with 12 bases between. CDR3 DNA sequence: TGTGCCAGCAGTTTAGGGGCCACAGGCGGAAACACCATATATTTT. This translates into CASSLGATGGNTIYF.

The chain recombines TRBV18 with TRBJ2-2; the match to TRBD1 covers 8 bases. Germline V gene sequence: CDR1 KGHSH, CDR2 LQKENI. V lost 6 bases and J lost 5; bases outside the gene matches: 5. CDR3 length: 14 residues. DNA of the CDR3: TGTGCCAGCTCCGGACAGGGCGGGACCGGGGAGCTGTTTTTT. Translating it yields CASSGQGGTGELFF. Full variable domain (missing parts from reference TRBV18 and TRBJ2-2): NAGVMQNPRHLVRRRGQEARLRCSPMKGHSHVYWYRQLPEEGLKFMVYLQKENIIDESGMPKERFSAEFPKEGPSILRIQQVVRGDSAAYFCASSGQGGTGELFFGEGSRLTVL.

The CDR3 loop is CASSPGGYEQYF. As DNA, the CDR3 is TGTGCCAGCAGCCCCGGGGGTTACGAGCAGTACTTC. The rearrangement joins TRBV6-6 to TRBJ2-7, with D maybe TRBD2 (6 bases). Per the germline V gene, CDR1 is MNHNY and CDR2 is SVGAGI (reference sequence). Trimming stripped 6 bases from V and 4 bases from J, with 10 bases between. The CDR3 spans 12 residues.

V gene TRBV7-8 combines with J gene TRBJ1-3, with D unresolved. The CDR3 runs 15 residues. V lost 5 bases to trimming and J lost 4 bases, with 15 bases between them. CDR1 and CDR2 (germline): SGHVS, FQNEAQ. CDR3 sequence: CASSQGSLAGNTIYF. The CDR3, as DNA: TGTGCCAGCAGCCAAGGGAGCCTAGCCGGAAACACCATATATTTT.

The rearrangement uses TRBV5-1 and TRBJ2-5, with TRBD2 matching over 10 bases. This CDR3 contains 18 residues. Germline V CDR1 and CDR2: SGHRS, YFSETQ. V dropped 1 base and J dropped 4; count of bases not matched to a gene: 13. CDR3 loop: CASSLRALSGRARETQYF. CDR3 sequence (DNA): TGCGCCAGCAGCTTGAGGGCATTAAGCGGGAGGGCCCGAGAGACCCAGTACTTC.

This clone was detected only once. J is TRBJ2-3 and V is TRBV5-1, with 10 bases that match TRBD2. V trimming: 4 bases; J trimming: 0 bases; junction bases outside the gene matches: 5. CDR1 SGHRS and CDR2 YFSETQ come from the germline V gene. The CDR3 extends over 16 amino acids. This CDR3 is CASSITSGASTDTQYF. The CDR3 DNA sequence: TGCGCCAGCAGCATCACTAGCGGGGCTAGCACAGATACGCAGTATTTT.

The genes are TRBV6-2 or TRBV6-3 and TRBJ2-5; 8 bases match TRBD2. The CDR3 extends over 13 amino acids. The V gene end was trimmed by 2 bases and the J gene end by 7 bases; junction bases not matched to a gene: 3. Germline CDR1 reads MNHEY; CDR2 reads SVGEGT. As DNA, the CDR3 is TGTGCCAGCAGTTACGGCCTAGCGGGGACCCAGTACTTC. This translates into CASSYGLAGTQYF.

The V and J genes are TRBV5-1 and TRBJ2-2; 15 bases fit TRBD2. The CDR3 sequence is 17 residues long. Looked up from germline, CDR1 is SGHRS and CDR2 is YFSETQ. The J segment lost 5 bases and the V segment lost 3 bases, leaving 5 bases of the junction unmatched. Here the CDR3 reads CASSSGLAGGLTGELFF. The CDR3 nucleotides are TGCGCCAGCAGCTCGGGACTAGCGGGAGGTCTGACCGGGGAGCTGTTTTTT.

The V call is TRBV5-4, the J call TRBJ2-1; 8 nucleotides agree with TRBD1. The CDR3 length is 16 residues. V lost 4 bases to trimming and J lost 0 bases; unmatched junction nucleotides: 6. CDR1 is SGHNT, CDR2 YYREEE, per germline (reference sequence). Written as DNA, the CDR3 is TGTGCCAGCAGCGAACGACAGGGGAACTCCTACAATGAGCAGTTCTTC. Its translation is CASSERQGNSYNEQFF.

V and J are TRBV7-9 and TRBJ1-1; D uncertain. V gave up 6 bases and J gave up 4 bases, with 6 bases separating them. Germline V lookup: CDR1 SEHNR, CDR2 FQNEAQ (reference sequence). CDR3 length: 11 amino acids. This CDR3 reads CASSQVTEAFF. CDR3 sequence (DNA): TGTGCCAGCAGTCAGGTCACTGAAGCTTTCTTT.

This sequence joins TRBV18 and TRBJ2-7; 9 bases are shared with TRBD1. Germline loops: CDR1 KGHSH, CDR2 LQKENI. This CDR3 comprises 16 residues. V lost 4 bases and J lost 6; bases outside the gene matches: 13. In DNA form, the CDR3 reads TGTGCCAGCTCACTGCTTCCGGGACAGGGACGGCCCGAGCAGTACTTC. Translating gives CASSLLPGQGRPEQYF.

The chain links TRBV2 to TRBJ1-2; 7 bases fit TRBD1. V was clipped by 3 bases and J by 3 bases; unmatched bases: 7. The CDR3 runs to 15 residues. The V gene's germline CDR1 is SNHLY and CDR2 FYNNEI. The CDR3 reads CASSDPSQGYYGYTF. CDR3 DNA: TGTGCCAGCAGTGACCCCTCACAGGGGTACTATGGCTACACCTTC.